This T cell receptor beta chain was identified during a study of low-dose radiotherapy and immunotherapy resistance in tumors. As for the study in general: The study gave Cohort 2 1 Gy per fraction every two weeks, totaling 13 Gy over 26 weeks. Nivolumab was given to patients as a 240 mg flat dose every two weeks, and ipilimumab at 1 mg/kg every six weeks. Both were delivered intravenously.

CDR1 is PRHDT and CDR2 is FYEKMQ in the germline V gene (reference sequence). The V gene lost 6 bases and the J gene lost 0 bases, with 12 bases spanning the gap. This CDR3 spans 14 amino acids. Time point denoted: before trial treatment. cDNA synthesis used a TRAV/TRBV-specific primer set for both chains. TCRs were amplified for roughly 20 PCR cycles with a constant-region primer and V-primer adapter. TCRdb independently ran MiXCR on the reads; one entry per CDR3 protein. The sample holds more than 85,000 distinct CDR3 sequences, 9.4% seen once. Ten or more counts support this clonotype. The rearrangement joins TRBV13 to TRBJ2-7; perhaps D is TRBD1 or TRBD2 (5 bases each). This specimen consisted of PBMCs, obtained before treatment. The TCR comes from a male donor with prostate cancer. In DNA, the CDR3 is TGTGCCAGCAGTCGGGGACCGCCCTCCTACGAGCAGTACTTC. This codes for CASSRGPPSYEQYF.